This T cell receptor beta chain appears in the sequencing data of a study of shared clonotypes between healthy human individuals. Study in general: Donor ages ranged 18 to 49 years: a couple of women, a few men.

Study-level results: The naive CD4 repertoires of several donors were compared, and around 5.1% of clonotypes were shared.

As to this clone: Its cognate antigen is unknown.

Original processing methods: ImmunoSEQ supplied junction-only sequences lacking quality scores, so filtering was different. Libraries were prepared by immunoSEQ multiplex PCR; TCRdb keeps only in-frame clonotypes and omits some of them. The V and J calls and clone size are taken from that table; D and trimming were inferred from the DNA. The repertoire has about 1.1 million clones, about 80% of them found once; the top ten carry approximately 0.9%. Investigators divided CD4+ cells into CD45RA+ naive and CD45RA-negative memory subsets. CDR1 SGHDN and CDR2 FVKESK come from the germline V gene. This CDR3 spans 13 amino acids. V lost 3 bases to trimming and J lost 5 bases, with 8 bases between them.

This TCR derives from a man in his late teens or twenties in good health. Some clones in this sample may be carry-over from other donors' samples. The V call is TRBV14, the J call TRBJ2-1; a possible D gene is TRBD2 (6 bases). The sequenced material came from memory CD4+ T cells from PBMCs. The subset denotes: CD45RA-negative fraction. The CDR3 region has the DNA TGTGCCAGCAGCCAGGGACTGAACAATGAGCAGTTCTTC. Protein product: CASSQGLNNEQFF.